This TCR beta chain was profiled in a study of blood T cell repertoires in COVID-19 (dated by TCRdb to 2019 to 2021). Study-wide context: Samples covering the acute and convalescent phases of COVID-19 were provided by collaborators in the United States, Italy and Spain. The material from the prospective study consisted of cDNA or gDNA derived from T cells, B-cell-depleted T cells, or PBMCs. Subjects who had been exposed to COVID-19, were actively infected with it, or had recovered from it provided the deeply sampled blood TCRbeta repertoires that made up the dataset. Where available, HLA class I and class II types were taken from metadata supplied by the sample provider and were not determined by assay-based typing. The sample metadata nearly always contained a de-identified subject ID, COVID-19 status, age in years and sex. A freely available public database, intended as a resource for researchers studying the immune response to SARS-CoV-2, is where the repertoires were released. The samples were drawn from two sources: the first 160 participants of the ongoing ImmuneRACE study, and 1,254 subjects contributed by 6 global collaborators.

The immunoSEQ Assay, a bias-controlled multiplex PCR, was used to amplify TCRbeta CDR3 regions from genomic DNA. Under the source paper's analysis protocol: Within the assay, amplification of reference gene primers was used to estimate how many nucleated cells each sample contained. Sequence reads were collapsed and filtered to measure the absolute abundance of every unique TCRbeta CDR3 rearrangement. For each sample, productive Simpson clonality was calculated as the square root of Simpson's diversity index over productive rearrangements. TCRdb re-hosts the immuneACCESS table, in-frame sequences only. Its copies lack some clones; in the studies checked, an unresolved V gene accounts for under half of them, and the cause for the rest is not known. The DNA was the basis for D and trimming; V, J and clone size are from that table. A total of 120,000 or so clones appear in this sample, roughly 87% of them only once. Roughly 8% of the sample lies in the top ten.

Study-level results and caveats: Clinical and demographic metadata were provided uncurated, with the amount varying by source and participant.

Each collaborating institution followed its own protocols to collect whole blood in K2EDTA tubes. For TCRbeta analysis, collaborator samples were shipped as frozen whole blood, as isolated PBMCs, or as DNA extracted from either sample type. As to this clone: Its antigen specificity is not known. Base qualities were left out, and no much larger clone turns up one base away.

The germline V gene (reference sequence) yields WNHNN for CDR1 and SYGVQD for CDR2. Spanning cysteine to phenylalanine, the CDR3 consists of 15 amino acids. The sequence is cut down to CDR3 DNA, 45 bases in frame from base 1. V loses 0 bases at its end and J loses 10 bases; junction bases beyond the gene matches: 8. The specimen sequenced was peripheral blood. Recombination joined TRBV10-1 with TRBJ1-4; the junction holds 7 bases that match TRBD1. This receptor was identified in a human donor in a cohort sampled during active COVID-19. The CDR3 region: CASSESRDSLGKLFF. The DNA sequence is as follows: TGCGCCAGCAGTGAGTCTCGGGACAGTCTTGGAAAACTGTTTTTT.